Below are 27 T cell receptor beta chains sequenced from a single sample in a study of T cell repertoires in aging, cancer and after chemotherapy. Rearranged V-D-J TRB sequences were amplified with a mixed TRB-A/B primer pool. TCRdb fed the multiplex PCR reads into MiXCR, producing one record per CDR3 protein. The top ten clones hold 6.5% to 8% of a sample with around 1,800 distinct CDR3 sequences, 36% of them seen once. TCR beta rearrangements were amplified from peripheral blood genomic DNA. Sequenced sample: blood. The receptors were sampled from a human donor with a solid tumor.

The rearrangement joins TRBV11-1 to TRBJ1-3; unclear D gene. The CDR3 extends over 16 amino acids. Trimming took off 3 bases at V and 3 bases at J, with 15 bases between the two ends. The germline CDR1 and CDR2 sequences are SGHAT and FQDESV (reference sequence). The CDR3 protein is CASSLERYSFGNTIYF. The CDR3 nucleotides read TGTGCCAGCAGCTTGGAGAGGTATAGCTTTGGAAACACCATATATTTT.

The CDR3 coding sequence is TGTGCCAGCAGCCCGGCCTTCCAAGAGACCCAGTACTTC. It encodes CASSPAFQETQYF. The genes are TRBV7-6 and TRBJ2-5; D is undetermined. The CDR3 loop spans 13 amino acids. Germline lookup yields CDR1 SGHVS and CDR2 FNYEAQ. V gave up 5 bases and J gave up 1 base, with 8 bases separating them.

The chain couples TRBV7-2 to TRBJ1-2; TRBD1 matches at 10 bases. The CDR3 consists of 15 residues. CDR1 is SGHTA and CDR2 is FQGNSA in the germline V gene. V gave up 1 base and J gave up 2 bases; unmatched junction bases: 1. CDR3 loop: CASSLETGGNYGYTF. CDR3 bases: TGTGCCAGCAGCTTAGAGACAGGGGGCAACTATGGCTACACCTTC. Supplemented by reference TRBV7-2 and TRBJ1-2, the full variable domain reads GAGVSQSPSNKVTEKGKDVELRCDPISGHTALYWYRQSLGQGLEFLIYFQGNSAPDKSGLPSDRFSAERTGGSVSTLTIQRTQQEDSAVYLCASSLETGGNYGYTFGSGTRLTVV.

This clonotype was seen a few times. This chain connects TRBV7-2 to TRBJ1-1, with D perhaps TRBD1 (5 bases). The CDR3 is 12 residues long. Germline V gives CDR1 SGHTA, CDR2 FQGNSA. Trimming stripped 4 bases from V and 6 bases from J, with 9 bases between. The CDR3 region has the DNA TGTGCCAGCAGCTGGGGGTTCGCTGAAGCTTTCTTT. Translation gives CASSWGFAEAFF.

Judged by abundance, this clonotype is large. The rearrangement links TRBV6-1 to TRBJ2-6; 9 positions match TRBD2. The J segment lost 0 bases and the V segment lost 10 bases, leaving 7 bases of the junction unmatched. This CDR3 spans 16 amino acids. The germline V gene encodes CDR1 MNHNS and CDR2 SASEGT. In DNA form, the CDR3 reads TGTGCCACCGGACGGACTAGCGACTCTGGGGCCAACGTCCTGACTTTC. As protein: CATGRTSDSGANVLTF.

With regard to this clonotype: The germline gene is not matched at one end of the junction; a read error may be the cause. V usage is TRBV5-3 and J usage is TRBJ2-1; D is unclear. TRBV5-3 is an ORF, and what it does is uncertain. This CDR3 is 14 amino acids long. CDR3 sequence reads: CASKKNEPYNEQFF. For the CDR3, the DNA is TGCGCCAGCAAGAAGAACGAACCCTACAATGAGCAGTTCTTC.

The chain has TRBV5-1 and TRBJ2-7; D remains ambiguous. Germline CDR1 SGHRS, CDR2 YFSETQ. Trimming pared 3 bases from V and 2 bases from J, leaving 3 bases between. The CDR3 spans 11 residues. This CDR3 is CASSSAYEQYF. In nucleotides, the CDR3 is TGCGCCAGCAGCTCAGCCTACGAGCAGTACTTC.

This clonotype has a handful of counts. The chain uses TRBV19 and TRBJ2-3; D is unclear. The CDR3 loop spans 14 amino acids. V was trimmed by 4 bases and J by 3 bases, leaving 11 bases between them. CDR1 is LNHDA, CDR2 SQIVND, per germline (reference sequence). CDR3 nucleotide sequence: TGTGCCAGTAGTAGGGCTAGACTGACAGATACGCAGTATTTT. As protein: CASSRARLTDTQYF.

The chain uses TRBV21-1 and TRBJ2-1; the DNA was not compared with TRBD2, the D call given in the table. TRBV21-1 is tagged as a pseudogene. CDR3 length: 17 residues. CDR3 DNA sequence: TGTGCCAGCAGCAACGGGAGCCTCAAAGGTCTATACAATGAGCAGTTCTTC. It is translated as CASSNGSLKGLYNEQFF.

The gene calls are TRBV4-3 and TRBJ2-3; D gene unclear. The germline CDR1 and CDR2 sequences are LGHNA and YSLEER. The CDR3 length is 18 residues. V was shortened by 0 bases and J by 0 bases, with 16 bases between the two germline ends. CDR3: CASSQEGWRQTSTDTQYF. In nucleotides, the CDR3 is TGCGCCAGCAGCCAAGAAGGTTGGCGGCAAACTAGCACAGATACGCAGTATTTT.

This clonotype ranks as large. V and J are TRBV29-1 and TRBJ1-2; 8 bases map to TRBD1. This CDR3 is 12 amino acids long. The V and J ends lost 8 bases and 3 bases, in that order; junction bases with no gene match: 5. Germline V lookup: CDR1 SQVTM, CDR2 ANQGSEA. CDR3 in amino acids: CSISGQDYGYTF. The CDR3 region has the DNA TGCAGCATCTCGGGACAGGACTATGGCTACACCTTC.

The chain joins TRBV6-5 to TRBJ2-7, with a possible D match to TRBD2 (6 bases). Trimming removed 6 bases at V and 1 base at J, with 19 bases between. Per the germline V gene, CDR1 is MNHEY and CDR2 is SVGAGI. CDR3 length: 16 amino acids. CDR3 DNA sequence: TGTGCCAGCAGCGTAGCGGACACCCAACATTCCTACGAGCAGTACTTC. Translating it yields CASSVADTQHSYEQYF.

This clonotype is categorized as large (0.1 to 1%). The chain joins TRBV6-5 to TRBJ2-2; 7 nucleotides agree with TRBD2. CDR3 size: 15 residues. Germline loops: CDR1 MNHEY, CDR2 SVGAGI. V lost 6 bases and J lost 3; bases outside the gene matches: 7. The CDR3 is CASRGERGDTGELFF. CDR3 sequence (DNA): TGTGCCAGCAGAGGGGAGCGGGGAGACACCGGGGAGCTGTTTTTT.

The rearrangement uses TRBV10-3 and TRBJ1-3; D not resolved. Trimming pared 8 bases from V and 2 bases from J, leaving 4 bases between. This CDR3 is 11 amino acids long. From germline, CDR1 is ENHRY and CDR2 SYGVKD. The CDR3 reads CAILAGNTIYF. The CDR3, as DNA: TGTGCCATCTTGGCTGGAAACACCATATATTTT.

The V and J genes are TRBV7-9 and TRBJ2-2, with a tentative D call TRBD2 (6 bases). V gave up 5 bases and J gave up 4 bases, with 20 bases separating them. The CDR3 has 17 residues. The V gene's germline CDR1 is SEHNR and CDR2 FQNEAQ (reference sequence). The CDR3 protein is CASSMTGISGITGELFF. CDR3 coding DNA: TGTGCCAGCAGCATGACCGGGATTAGCGGTATCACCGGGGAGCTGTTTTTT.

This clonotype was seen more than once but under ten times. V usage is TRBV19 and J usage is TRBJ2-1; either TRBD1 or TRBD2 may supply D (5 bases each). V lost 4 bases, J lost 1 base, and 14 bases lay in between. The CDR3 is 16 residues long. CDR1 and CDR2 from the germline V gene are LNHDA and SQIVND (reference sequence). The CDR3 nucleotides are TGTGCCAGTAGTACCTTGCGAGGGGTTTCCTACAATGAGCAGTTCTTC. It is translated as CASSTLRGVSYNEQFF.

The CDR3 loop reads CASSLDWATQAFF. CDR3 sequence (DNA): TGTGCCAGCAGCTTAGATTGGGCGACCCAAGCTTTCTTT. J is TRBJ1-1 and V is TRBV7-2; D gene ambiguous. Germline V gene sequence: CDR1 SGHTA, CDR2 FQGNSA. This CDR3 comprises 13 residues. V gave up 1 base and J gave up 9 bases, with 12 bases separating them.

The J gene is TRBJ2-5, the V gene TRBV5-6; TRBD2 matches at 9 bases. The germline V gene has CDR1 SGHDT and CDR2 YYEEEE. Trimming removed 4 bases from V and 2 bases from J; junction bases left unmatched: 3. This CDR3 comprises 14 residues. CDR3 in amino acids: CASSLAGGQETQYF. CDR3 in DNA: TGTGCCAGCAGCCTGGCGGGGGGGCAAGAGACCCAGTACTTC.

For this clonotype: The junction shows a germline mismatch at one end, possibly a read error. The V gene is TRBV5-8, the J gene TRBJ1-3; 9 bases line up with TRBD1. The length of the CDR3 is 16 residues. Germline-derived CDR1 and CDR2 are SGHTS and YDEGEE. CDR3: CASSLGQGSSGNTIYF. CDR3 bases: TGCGCCAGCAGCTTGGGACAGGGCTCCTCTGGAAACACCATATATTTT.

CDR3 DNA sequence: TGTGCCAGCAGTTTATCACTGGGGTATGGCTACACCTTC. Its protein product is CASSLSLGYGYTF. V and J are TRBV12-3 or TRBV12-4 and TRBJ1-2, with D hard to call. The CDR3 contains 13 residues. Trimming pared 2 bases from V and 5 bases from J, leaving 9 bases between.

This clonotype has a handful of counts. The CDR3 loop is CASSYTLQGVKGYTF. Here the CDR3 DNA reads TGTGCCAGCAGTTACACCCTACAGGGGGTGAAGGGCTACACCTTC. This chain joins TRBV6-5 and TRBJ1-2; 8 bases are shared with TRBD1. After removal of 2 bases from V and 8 bases from J, the junction contained 10 bases not matched to a gene. The CDR3 runs 15 residues. The V gene's germline CDR1 is MNHEY and CDR2 SVGAGI.

This clonotype showed up just a few times. V and J are TRBV5-6 and TRBJ2-7; D possibly matches TRBD1 or TRBD2 (5 bases each). V lost 7 bases, J lost 0 bases, and 17 bases lay in between. Germline assignment: CDR1 SGHDT and CDR2 YYEEEE. The CDR3 extends over 15 amino acids. CDR3 nucleotides: TGTGCCAGCCTCCAATTTGGGGGACGCTCCTACGAGCAGTACTTC. The encoded protein is CASLQFGGRSYEQYF.

V is TRBV19 and J is TRBJ1-5; 8 positions agree with TRBD1. The CDR3 extends over 12 amino acids. V trimming: 9 bases; J trimming: 7 bases; junction bases outside the gene matches: 5. CDR1 LNHDA and CDR2 SQIVND come from the germline V gene (reference sequence). CDR3 protein: CASDRGQQPQHF. CDR3 nucleotide sequence: TGTGCCAGCGACAGGGGTCAACAGCCCCAGCATTTT.

This clonotype was observed a few times. The rearrangement joins TRBV6-2 or TRBV6-3 to TRBJ2-3; TRBD2 matches 14 bases. Trimming took 8 bases from V and 8 from J; bases not matched to a gene: 15. The CDR3 loop spans 17 amino acids. The V gene's germline CDR1 is MNHEY and CDR2 SVGEGT. This CDR3 reads CASRGGPGLAGVSTQYF. The CDR3 DNA follows: TGTGCCAGCCGTGGGGGGCCGGGACTAGCGGGAGTGAGTACGCAGTATTTT.

This clonotype is termed large. The rearrangement uses TRBV29-1 and TRBJ2-3; 7 nucleotides agree with TRBD1. Trimming took 7 bases from V and 7 from J; bases not matched to a gene: 5. The CDR3 runs 11 residues. Germline CDR1 is SQVTM and CDR2 is ANQGSEA. The CDR3 sequence: CSAGDRHTQYF. CDR3 DNA: TGCAGCGCTGGGGACAGACATACGCAGTATTTT.

Points on this clonotype: A clone one base away is much larger, so this may be a read error. This rearrangement joins TRBV6-5 to TRBJ2-3; TRBD2 matches at 10 bases. Germline CDR1 and CDR2: MNHEY and SVGAGI. This CDR3 has 16 residues. The ends lost 2 bases at V and 4 bases at J; junction bases unmatched: 6. The DNA of the CDR3 is TGTGCCAGCAGTTACGCTAGCGGGAGTGGGGCAGATACGCAGTATTTT. It yields the protein CASSYASGSGADTQYF.

This chain links TRBV19 with TRBJ2-3, with a weak D call TRBD2 (5 bases). The length of the CDR3 is 15 residues. Trimming pared 3 bases from V and 2 bases from J, leaving 12 bases between. Looked up from germline, CDR1 is LNHDA and CDR2 is SQIVND (reference sequence). In DNA form, the CDR3 reads TGTGCCAGTAGTATGCCCAGCGGATACACAGATACGCAGTATTTT. Translating it yields CASSMPSGYTDTQYF.